Given below is one T cell receptor (beta chain) in context. Its antigen is unidentified. This CDR3 is also generated by other DNA sequences in the sample. This entry is derived from a study of shared clonotypes between healthy human individuals. Clones were sequenced by immunoSEQ multiplex PCR, and TCRdb holds only the in-frame ones, with some missing. This sample has about 2 million clones, with approximately 94% found just once. General observations from the study: Clonotypes shared by all four sorted-subset donors had higher generation probabilities than non-shared clonotypes.

The CDR3 totals 13 residues. V was trimmed by 0 bases and J by 6 bases, leaving 9 bases between them. Looked up from germline, CDR1 is LGHNT and CDR2 is FRNRAP. CD8 cells regarded as naive lacked CD45RO, were positively chosen for CCR7, and omitted terminally differentiated effector memory CD45RA+ cells. The receptor was isolated from a man between 18 and 35 years old in good health. The rearrangement links TRBV12-5 to TRBJ2-7, with D perhaps TRBD2 (6 bases). The source material was naive CD8+ T cells sorted from blood. Here the CDR3 DNA reads TGTGCTAGTGGTTTGGTACCCGGGGGCGAGCAGTACTTC. Residues: CASGLVPGGEQYF. Full variable domain (rest looked up from reference TRBV12-5 and TRBJ2-7): DARVTQTPRHKVTEMGQEVTMRCQPILGHNTVFWYRQTMMQGLELLAYFRNRAPLDDSGMPKDRFSAEMPDATLATLKIQPSEPRDSAVYFCASGLVPGGEQYFGPGTRLTVT.